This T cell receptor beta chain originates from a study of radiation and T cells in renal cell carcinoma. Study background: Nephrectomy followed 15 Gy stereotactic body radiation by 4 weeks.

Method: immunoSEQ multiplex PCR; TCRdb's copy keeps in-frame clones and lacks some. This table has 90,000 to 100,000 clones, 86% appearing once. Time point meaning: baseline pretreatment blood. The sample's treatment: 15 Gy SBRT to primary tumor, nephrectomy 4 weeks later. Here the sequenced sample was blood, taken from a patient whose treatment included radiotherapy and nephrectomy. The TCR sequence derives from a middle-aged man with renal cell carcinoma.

The CDR3 bases are TGCAGCGTGGGGTCTAGCGGGGGCGAAGAGACCCAGTACTTC. Translation: CSVGSSGGEETQYF. This sequence joins TRBV29-1 and TRBJ2-5, with TRBD2 identical over 10 bases. Germline trimming cut 6 bases from V and 3 bases from J; bases unmatched to any gene: 7. The CDR3 runs 14 residues. The germline gives CDR1 SQVTM, CDR2 ANQGSEA.